These T cell receptor beta chains were read from a single sample in a study of PD-1 blockade in classical Hodgkin lymphoma. This table comes from immunoSEQ multiplex PCR, and its TCRdb copy is limited to in-frame clones, with some not included. This table has about 28,000 clones, 65% to 75% appearing once. The source material was peripheral blood mononuclear cells (PBMCs), sampled before the second cycle of nivolumab. The receptor source for this set is a human donor with classical Hodgkin lymphoma. The CDR3 runs from the conserved cysteine through the conserved F or W. Each record gives: CDR3 protein, CDR3 DNA, clone size, D gene, J gene, V gene. The D gene is left open where the match is weak. Clone size appears in some rows only: once, few, many, or a class for an expanded clone.

cdr3_aa: CASSPPAGTLTDTQYF; cdr3_nt: TGTGCCAGCTCACCACCTGCAGGTACTCTCACAGATACGCAGTATTTT; clone_size: .; d_call: .; j_call: TRBJ2-3; v_call: TRBV18
cdr3_aa: CASSSSTGGAEKLFF; cdr3_nt: .; clone_size: .; d_call: .; j_call: TRBJ1-4; v_call: TRBV28
cdr3_aa: CASSSGLQNTGELFF; cdr3_nt: TGCGCCAGCAGCTCGGGACTGCAAAACACCGGGGAGCTGTTTTTT; clone_size: .; d_call: .; j_call: TRBJ2-2; v_call: TRBV5-1
cdr3_aa: CASSVNRAQPQHF; cdr3_nt: TGTGCCAGCAGTGTCAACAGGGCTCAGCCCCAGCATTTT; clone_size: .; d_call: .; j_call: TRBJ1-5; v_call: TRBV6-5
cdr3_aa: CASRWTDAGQPQHF; cdr3_nt: TGTGCCAGTAGGTGGACGGACGCCGGTCAGCCCCAGCATTTT; clone_size: .; d_call: .; j_call: TRBJ1-5; v_call: TRBV19
cdr3_aa: CASSAPYEQYF; cdr3_nt: TGTGCCAGCAGTGCCCCCTACGAGCAGTACTTC; clone_size: few; d_call: .; j_call: TRBJ2-7; v_call: TRBV6-1
cdr3_aa: CASSLAGGPSNEQFF; cdr3_nt: TGTGCCAGCAGCTTGGCGGGAGGGCCCTCCAATGAGCAGTTCTTC; clone_size: .; d_call: TRBD2; j_call: TRBJ2-1; v_call: TRBV7-3
cdr3_aa: CASSMFGNTGELFF; cdr3_nt: TGTGCCAGTAGTATGTTCGGGAACACCGGGGAGCTGTTTTTT; clone_size: .; d_call: .; j_call: TRBJ2-2; v_call: TRBV19
cdr3_aa: CASTMTGNQPQHF; cdr3_nt: TGTGCCAGCACTATGACAGGCAATCAGCCCCAGCATTTT; clone_size: .; d_call: .; j_call: TRBJ1-5; v_call: TRBV2
cdr3_aa: CASSSTGSLSGNTIYF; cdr3_nt: TGTGCCAGCAGCTCGACCGGGAGCCTCTCTGGAAACACCATATATTTT; clone_size: .; d_call: .; j_call: TRBJ1-3; v_call: TRBV9
cdr3_aa: CASSWSGSADTQYF; cdr3_nt: TGTGCCAGCAGCTGGAGCGGGAGCGCAGATACGCAGTATTTT; clone_size: few; d_call: TRBD2; j_call: TRBJ2-3; v_call: TRBV7-9
cdr3_aa: CAISESDSYQPQHF; cdr3_nt: TGTGCCATCAGTGAGTCCGACAGTTACCAGCCCCAGCATTTT; clone_size: .; d_call: .; j_call: TRBJ1-5; v_call: TRBV10-3
cdr3_aa: CASSGSGTSYNEQFF; cdr3_nt: TGTGCCAGCAGCGGTTCGGGGACTTCCTACAATGAGCAGTTCTTC; clone_size: .; d_call: .; j_call: TRBJ2-1; v_call: TRBV7-9
cdr3_aa: CASSILFVGQGGEKLFF; cdr3_nt: TGTGCCAGTAGTATACTATTTGTTGGGCAGGGTGGCGAAAAACTGTTTTTT; clone_size: .; d_call: .; j_call: TRBJ1-4; v_call: TRBV19
cdr3_aa: CASSQRRAYEQYF; cdr3_nt: TGTGCCAGCTCCCAGAGGAGGGCCTACGAGCAGTACTTC; clone_size: .; d_call: .; j_call: TRBJ2-7; v_call: TRBV18
cdr3_aa: CSVVEGGRRNEQFF; cdr3_nt: TGCAGCGTTGTGGAGGGAGGGAGACGGAATGAGCAGTTCTTC; clone_size: few; d_call: TRBD2; j_call: TRBJ2-1; v_call: TRBV29-1
cdr3_aa: CSVEGAREEQYF; cdr3_nt: TGCAGCGTTGAAGGAGCCCGGGAGGAGCAGTACTTC; clone_size: .; d_call: .; j_call: TRBJ2-7; v_call: TRBV29-1
cdr3_aa: CASSYGLAGGLRITDTQYF; cdr3_nt: TGTGCCAGCAGCTATGGACTAGCGGGAGGTCTCAGGATCACAGATACGCAGTATTTT; clone_size: .; d_call: TRBD2; j_call: TRBJ2-3; v_call: TRBV7-9